The rows below give T cell receptor beta chains drawn from one sample of a study of T cell responses to AZD1222 COVID-19 vaccine. Here immunoSEQ multiplex PCR was the method, and the copy in TCRdb shows in-frame clones only, minus some. The repertoire holds roughly 100,000 clones, about 80% seen once, with 5% in the top ten. The sequencing here drew on peripheral blood, taken on day 0 of AZD1222 vaccination. These receptors were collected from an adult in good health. Each CDR3 is given with its conserved first and last residue. Fields, in order: clone size, CDR3 length, V gene, J gene, D gene, CDR3 protein, CDR3 DNA. A D gene is named only where the DNA matches it firmly. Part of the rows lack a size; the others show once, few, many or a class for expanded clones.

NA	14	TRBV4-2	TRBJ1-6	NA	CASSLPGQNSPLHF	TGTGCCAGCAGCCTTCCCGGACAGAATTCACCCCTCCACTTT
NA	19	TRBV7-8	TRBJ2-2	TRBD1	CASSQPGQGLYSNTGELFF	TGTGCCAGCAGCCAACCGGGACAGGGGTTATACTCGAACACCGGGGAGCTGTTTTTT
once	15	TRBV11-2	TRBJ1-6	TRBD1	CASSLVGQGYSPLHF	TGTGCCAGCAGCTTAGTGGGACAGGGTTATTCACCCCTCCACTTT
NA	12	TRBV19	TRBJ2-2	NA	CASSYRAGELFF	TGTGCCAGTAGTTACAGGGCCGGGGAGCTGTTTTTT
NA	18	TRBV25-1	TRBJ2-5	TRBD2	CASSEIPHGTSDQETQYF	TGTGCCAGCAGTGAAATCCCCCACGGGACTAGCGATCAAGAGACCCAGTACTTC
NA	16	TRBV7-9	TRBJ1-4	NA	CASSLVDADANEKLFF	TGTGCCAGCAGCTTAGTGGACGCAGACGCTAATGAAAAACTGTTTTTT
once	14	TRBV10-2	TRBJ1-1	TRBD1	CASRIAGGDTEAFF	TGCGCCAGCAGAATTGCAGGGGGAGACACTGAAGCTTTCTTT
few	12	TRBV18	TRBJ2-2	NA	CASSPRTGELFF	TGTGCCAGCTCACCAAGGACCGGGGAGCTGTTTTTT
NA	15	TRBV20-1	TRBJ2-7	NA	CSASMWDKLPYEQYF	TGCAGTGCTAGTATGTGGGACAAACTGCCCTACGAGCAGTACTTC
NA	16	TRBV2	TRBJ1-6	TRBD1	CASSEGMTGINSPLHF	TGTGCCAGCAGTGAAGGGATGACAGGGATTAATTCACCCCTCCACTTT
NA	15	TRBV6-5	TRBJ2-7	NA	CASSYSPGRFHEQYF	TGTGCCAGCAGTTACTCGCCAGGGAGGTTCCACGAGCAGTACTTC
NA	14	TRBV19	TRBJ1-5	NA	CASSTQGSNQPQHF	TGTGCCAGTAGTACGCAGGGGAGCAATCAGCCCCAGCATTTT
NA	13	TRBV6-4	TRBJ2-7	NA	CASSRTPFYEQYF	TGTGCCAGCAGTCGGACACCTTTCTACGAGCAGTACTTC
NA	13	TRBV2	TRBJ1-4	TRBD1	CASSSGQGLKLFF	TGTGCCAGCAGCTCGGGACAGGGATTAAAACTGTTTTTT
many	14	TRBV7-9	TRBJ1-2	NA	CASSLSKGLHGYTF	TGTGCCAGCAGCTTAAGTAAGGGTCTGCATGGCTACACCTTC
NA	15	TRBV2	TRBJ2-6	NA	CASSETGAGANVLTF	TGTGCCAGCAGTGAAACAGGAGCTGGGGCCAACGTCCTGACTTTC
NA	11	TRBV20-1	TRBJ1-1	NA	CSARGNTEAFF	TGCAGTGCTAGAGGGAACACTGAAGCTTTCTTT
NA	17	TRBV3-1/TRBV3-2	TRBJ2-3	TRBD1	CASSQARGQDYTDTQYF	TGTGCCAGCAGCCAAGCGCGGGGACAGGACTACACAGATACGCAGTATTTT
few	13	TRBV24-1	TRBJ2-1	NA	CATSPNSLDEQFF	TGTGCCACCAGTCCAAACTCGCTCGATGAGCAGTTCTTC
few	17	TRBV4-1	TRBJ2-7	NA	CASSQDRGGTTSYEQYF	TGCGCCAGCAGCCAAGATCGGGGCGGCACGACTTCCTACGAGCAGTACTTC
few	12	TRBV10-3	TRBJ1-6	NA	CAISDLGAPLHF	TGTGCCATCAGTGATCTAGGAGCACCCCTCCACTTT
NA	18	TRBV5-1	TRBJ2-7	TRBD2	CASSLARLAGGFTYEQYF	TGCGCCAGCAGCTTGGCCCGGTTAGCGGGGGGCTTTACCTACGAGCAGTACTTC
NA	11	TRBV6-5	TRBJ1-3	NA	CASGMASPIYF	TGTGCCAGTGGCATGGCTTCCCCCATATATTTT
NA	14	TRBV30	TRBJ1-2	TRBD1	CAYERQGISYGYTF	TGTGCCTACGAAAGACAGGGGATCAGCTATGGCTACACCTTC
NA	14	TRBV29-1	TRBJ1-1	NA	CSVDAGFENTEAFF	TGCAGCGTTGATGCGGGGTTTGAAAACACTGAAGCTTTCTTT
NA	16	TRBV15	TRBJ1-1	TRBD1	CATSRDLGQGPTEAFF	TGTGCCACCAGCAGAGATTTGGGACAGGGACCCACTGAAGCTTTCTTT
NA	16	TRBV7-8	TRBJ2-1	TRBD2	CASSPTSGVPRGEQFF	TGTGCCAGCAGCCCGACTAGCGGGGTCCCTCGGGGTGAGCAGTTCTTC
few	15	TRBV6-5	TRBJ2-7	TRBD1	CASRLRTGLPYEQYF	TGTGCCAGCAGATTACGGACAGGCTTACCCTACGAGCAGTACTTC
NA	13	TRBV12-3/TRBV12-4	TRBJ2-3	NA	CASSLTTPDTQYF	TGTGCCAGCAGTTTGACCACTCCTGATACGCAGTATTTT
NA	14	TRBV19	TRBJ2-3	NA	CASSMGVSTDTQYF	TGTGCCAGTAGTATGGGGGTGAGCACAGATACGCAGTATTTT
NA	14	TRBV3-1/TRBV3-2	TRBJ2-5	NA	CASSNLPPGETQYF	TGTGCCAGCAGCAATCTACCCCCCGGGGAGACCCAGTACTTC
few	13	TRBV5-5	TRBJ1-5	NA	CASSWGPGRNQHF	TGTGCCAGCAGCTGGGGCCCAGGACGAAACCAGCATTTT
NA	11	TRBV29-1	TRBJ1-2	NA	CSVVDRRGYTF	TGCAGCGTTGTTGATCGGCGGGGCTACACCTTC
NA	15	TRBV4-3	TRBJ1-2	NA	CASSQAVAGNYGYTF	TGCGCCAGCAGCCAAGCGGTCGCGGGGAACTATGGCTACACCTTC
NA	13	TRBV14	TRBJ2-4	TRBD1	CASSSTGDDIQYF	TGTGCCAGCAGCAGCACAGGGGATGACATTCAGTACTTC
NA	14	TRBV4-3	TRBJ1-1	NA	CASSQGGGWTEAFF	TGCGCCAGCAGCCAAGGAGGGGGTTGGACTGAAGCTTTCTTT
NA	11	TRBV28	TRBJ1-6	NA	CASRQNSPLHF	TGTGCCAGCAGACAAAATTCACCCCTCCACTTT
NA	15	TRBV19	TRBJ1-1	NA	CASSIAGSRLGEAFF	TGTGCCAGTAGTATAGCGGGGAGCCGTCTCGGTGAAGCTTTCTTT
NA	17	TRBV7-9	TRBJ1-2	TRBD1	CASSLGDRGPFGYGYTF	TGTGCCAGCAGCTTGGGGGACAGGGGGCCATTCGGCTATGGCTACACCTTC
NA	15	TRBV7-9	TRBJ2-7	NA	CASSSVRDTSYEQYF	TGTGCCAGCAGCTCCGTCCGGGACACCTCCTACGAGCAGTACTTC
NA	12	TRBV12-3/TRBV12-4	TRBJ2-3	NA	CASRPGLSTQYF	TGTGCCAGCAGACCTGGACTGTCGACGCAGTATTTT
NA	15	TRBV6-5	TRBJ2-5	TRBD2	CASSMKRGLQETQYF	TGTGCCAGCTCCATGAAGCGGGGGCTACAAGAGACCCAGTACTTC
NA	15	TRBV12-5	TRBJ2-2	NA	CASGLVAGSTGELFF	TGTGCTAGTGGTTTGGTGGCAGGGAGCACCGGGGAGCTGTTTTTT
NA	15	TRBV27	TRBJ2-2	NA	CASSPAGLLVGELFF	TGTGCCAGCAGTCCGGCGGGGTTATTGGTCGGGGAGCTGTTTTTT
many	16	TRBV5-6	TRBJ1-2	NA	CASSLVYSGANYGYTF	TGTGCCAGCAGCTTGGTTTACTCAGGGGCTAACTATGGCTACACCTTC
NA	14	TRBV9	TRBJ1-2	NA	CASSLNGPEAQIVF	TGTGCCAGCAGCCTCAACGGACCAGAGGCCCAGATTGTCTTC
NA	17	TRBV11-3	TRBJ2-2	NA	CASSPSHAVMRTGELFF	TGTGCCAGCAGCCCCTCCCATGCGGTCATGCGCACCGGGGAGCTGTTTTTT
NA	12	TRBV4-1	TRBJ2-3	NA	CASYGETDTQYF	TGCGCCAGCTACGGGGAGACAGATACGCAGTATTTT
few	14	TRBV5-1	TRBJ2-7	NA	CASSLVGGGDEQYF	TGCGCCAGCAGCTTGGTTGGGGGCGGGGACGAGCAGTACTTC
NA	15	TRBV27	TRBJ1-5	NA	CASSLMGLSNQPQHF	TGTGCCAGCAGTTTAATGGGACTTAGCAATCAGCCCCAGCATTTT
NA	17	TRBV7-6	TRBJ2-2	TRBD2	CASSLTSGGAHTGELFF	TGTGCCAGCAGCCTCACTAGCGGGGGGGCCCATACCGGGGAGCTGTTTTTT
NA	16	TRBV30	TRBJ2-5	TRBD2	CAWGFLLAGQLETQYF	TGTGCCTGGGGTTTTTTGCTAGCGGGGCAGCTAGAGACCCAGTACTTC
few	15	TRBV9	TRBJ1-2	TRBD1	CASSTTGGAGYGYTF	TGTGCCAGCAGCACTACAGGGGGCGCGGGCTATGGCTACACCTTC
once	15	TRBV2	TRBJ2-7	NA	CASFESGGRNYEQYF	TGTGCCAGCTTTGAATCGGGGGGCAGGAATTACGAGCAGTACTTC
NA	16	TRBV6-5	TRBJ1-5	TRBD1	CASSSHRGRGNQPQHF	TGTGCCAGCAGTTCACACAGGGGACGAGGCAATCAGCCCCAGCATTTT
NA	16	TRBV6-1	TRBJ1-5	NA	CASSETGPYSNQPQHF	TGTGCCAGCAGCGAAACAGGACCCTATAGCAATCAGCCCCAGCATTTT